What follows describes a single T cell receptor (beta chain). Measured with immunoSEQ multiplex PCR; TCRdb has only the in-frame clones, and not every one. The top ten clones hold 0.65% to 0.9% of a sample with some 70,000 clones, about 86% of them seen once. The sample belongs to a study of OX40 agonist ivuxolimab in advanced cancers. About the study: Antecedent anti-PD-1, anti-PD-L1 or anti-CTLA-4 therapy was permissible, with over 35% having received some.

The CDR3 covers 17 residues. Trimming removed 3 bases from V and 8 bases from J; junction bases left unmatched: 13. Germline V gene sequence: CDR1 SGHTA, CDR2 FQGNSA. The sample in question was CD4+ or CD8+ T cells sorted from blood, obtained in a trial of the OX40 agonist ivuxolimab. This receptor was obtained from an adult with an advanced solid tumor such as melanoma, head and neck, liver or kidney cancer. The chain uses TRBV7-2 and TRBJ2-2; 9 positions match TRBD2. The CDR3 coding sequence is TGTGCCAGCAGCTTGGGGCTGACTAGCGGTATCCAAGGGGAGCTGTTTTTT. Protein: CASSLGLTSGIQGELFF. Together with reference TRBV7-2 and TRBJ2-2, the CDR3 gives the full variable domain: GAGVSQSPSNKVTEKGKDVELRCDPISGHTALYWYRQSLGQGLEFLIYFQGNSAPDKSGLPSDRFSAERTGGSVSTLTIQRTQQEDSAVYLCASSLGLTSGIQGELFFGEGSRLTVL.